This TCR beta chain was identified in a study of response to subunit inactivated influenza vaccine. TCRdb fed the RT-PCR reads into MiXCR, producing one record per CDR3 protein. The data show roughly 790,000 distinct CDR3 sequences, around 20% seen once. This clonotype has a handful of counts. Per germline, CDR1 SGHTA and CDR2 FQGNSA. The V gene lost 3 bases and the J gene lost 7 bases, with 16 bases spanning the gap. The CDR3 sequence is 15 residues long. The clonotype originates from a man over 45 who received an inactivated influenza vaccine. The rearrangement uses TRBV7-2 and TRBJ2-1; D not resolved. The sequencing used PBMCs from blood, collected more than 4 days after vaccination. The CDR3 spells CASSFGHRVGNEQFF. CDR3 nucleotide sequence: TGTGCCAGCAGCTTTGGTCACCGGGTGGGGAATGAGCAGTTCTTC.